This entry is about one T cell receptor (beta chain). Its target antigen remains unknown. There are no base qualities to consult, and no much larger clone falls within one base. The cohort comprised approximately 700 healthy bone marrow donors. Cohort members were all nominally healthy when sampled, although unrecorded immune exposures were likely present. The donor tested CMV seropositive, placing the donor among the roughly 300 seropositive members of the cohort. Every donor gave a peripheral blood sample, and the peripheral blood mononuclear cells from that sample were used for TCR beta sequencing. The Qiagen DNeasy Blood Extraction Kit was used to extract genomic DNA from the blood cell samples. This entry is derived from a study of cytomegalovirus exposure and HLA in healthy donors (dated by TCRdb to 2016 to 2017). In terms of the full investigation: In an earlier analysis of around 540 of the donors, about 270 Gb of sequence data and 100 million or so unique TCR beta sequences from 150 million to 200 million T cells were reported. An early release covering roughly 640 HLA-typed donors comprised roughly 300 gigabases of sequencing data and tens of millions of unique TCR sequences. Of the roughly 400 genotyped donors, 81% were placed in the genetic ancestry cluster associated with self-reported Caucasian donors. The study aimed to test whether cataloging public T cell receptors could reveal signatures of past pathogen exposure. The study used immunosequencing to profile the T cell repertoires of approximately 690 subjects and linked those repertoires to cytomegalovirus serostatus. Along with the approximately 600-subject first cohort, a separate validation cohort of roughly 110 different subjects was used. High-throughput TCR immunosequencing, statistical association of individual TCRs with disease status, and machine learning were combined to predict cytomegalovirus infection status. In a later analysis, previously published TCR beta repertoires from fewer than 750 donors were re-analyzed and high-resolution HLA genotyping was added so that TCR occurrence patterns could be studied. Rather than drawing on any new phenotypic data, the later analysis identified candidate immune exposures from TCR beta sequences and the way those sequences occurred across donors. An earlier analysis of 500 to 650 of the donors applied high-throughput TCR beta sequencing to assess whether each TCR beta V gene segment acted as functional or pseudogenic. Donor age, sex, ethnicity and CMV serostatus were compiled together with the repertoire data. Genome-wide SNP genotypes for about 60% of the roughly 670 donors were used in a later genetic analysis, which treated that subset as a discovery cohort. Every repertoire in the discovery cohort had been generated on one and the same sequencing platform. Both class I and class II loci were covered by HLA typing, at four-digit resolution. The number of typed donors differed by locus: 629-630 for A, B, C, DRB1 and DQB1; some 500 for DQA1; around 580 for DPA1; and approximately 450 for DPB1. Because of strong linkage in the cohort, a handful of DR-DQ haplotypes were treated as single units for association and clustering. Among 398 genotyped donors of the cohort, an average of 235,054 unique TCR beta nucleotide sequences were sequenced per donor, around 18% of them non-productive.

Study-wide findings and limitations: Because some donors lacked HLA typing at each locus, the association tests relied only on the typed subset. Only TCR beta chains were sequenced in this cohort, and the absence of alpha or paired-chain data limited detectable features. The authors suggested that the approach could potentially be extended to other disease states and immunological phenotypes. According to a later analysis, TCR association rates differed among HLA loci, with DRB1 alleles showing the most associated TCRs and HLA-C alleles showing the fewest. CMV serostatus was the only immune exposure information available for the cohort. Linkage disequilibrium might explain the correlated functional status among segregating V segments, but an unknown experimental factor could not be ruled out. In vitro tests confirmed that a few of the cytomegalovirus-associated TCR beta chains recognize cytomegalovirus antigens. The study gave a list of 150 to 200 TCR beta chains associated with cytomegalovirus. Roughly uniform sequencing depth across donors was assumed in presence/absence analyses, although this assumption may not hold. When HLA alleles, especially DR and DQ, strongly co-occurred, TCR associations were difficult to assign to individual alleles. In a later analysis, HLA-associated TCR beta chains showed more clonal expansion and lower generation probabilities than non-associated chains that were equally common. An earlier analysis of around 500 of the donors showed that most TCR beta V segments appeared in productive rearrangements either about 87% or about 30% of the time, which broadly matched IMGT annotations. According to a later analysis, most CMV-associated TCR beta chains appeared to be HLA-restricted, and the HLA associations seemed to be driven largely by CMV exposure. A group of highly shared sequence variants was considered likely to be a technical artifact of the sequencing pipeline. Specific HLA alleles were associated with 16,951 TCR beta sequences at a false discovery rate of 0.05 in a later analysis. An association between a missense DCLRE1C variant and V-gene and J-gene trimming of TCR beta chains was found in a later genetic analysis and replicated in an independent cohort. Compared with the roughly 720-donor mean, donors in an Asian-associated ancestry cluster had fewer N-insertions in productive TCRs, according to a later genetic analysis. According to a later analysis, parvovirus B19, influenza, CMV and Epstein-Barr virus appeared linked to several top co-occurrence clusters. Most TCR sequences were seen in very few donors, while some public TCRs were found in many individuals. Because counts were too low, around 18 rarely observed V segments, including chromosome 9 orphons, were left out of the earlier analysis of some 600 of the donors. Cytomegalovirus status was reported to be diagnosed by the classifier with high specificity and sensitivity in both the original and validation cohorts. A further reported finding was that TCR beta sequences accurately predicted the HLA-A and HLA-B alleles for most subjects in the first cohort.

Library prep was done by the immunoSEQ multiplex PCR assay. A mixture of 60 forward primers for TCR Vbeta segments and 13 reverse primers for TCR Jbeta segments was used in the multiplex PCR. Amplification of the CDR3 region of rearranged TCR beta genes was performed with a multiplex PCR assay on genomic DNA. The amplified TCR beta libraries were sequenced on the Illumina HiSeq System as 87-base-pair reads. Processing in the source paper ran as follows. Across the 600 to 700 repertoires, a later analysis counted 75 million to 90 million unique TCR beta chains, some 11 million of which were shared by at least two donors. A nearest-neighbor algorithm error-corrected the raw reads and collapsed the reads into unique sequences, merging closely related sequences to remove PCR and sequencing errors. Alignment of CDR3 sequences to IMGT reference sequences was used to assign V, D and J gene segments. For a sequence to be retained, at least a six-nucleotide match to both a V gene segment and a J gene segment was required. Rearrangements were classified as productive when the CDR3 lacked stop codons and remained in frame with V and J, and all other rearrangements were classified as non-productive. Following IMGT convention, CDR3 was defined as the stretch from the second conserved V-encoded cysteine up to the conserved J-encoded phenylalanine. The earlier analysis of approximately 500 of the donors excluded sequences that lacked an unambiguous match to a single V gene segment. An earlier analysis of 550 to 650 of the donors classified V segments as functional when productive rearrangements were above 56.7% and as segregating when the standard deviation between donors was above 5%. A statistical classification framework was developed to diagnose cytomegalovirus status using the catalog of TCR beta chain sequences. In a later analysis, V and J genes were assigned by comparing TCR nucleotide sequences against IMGT/GENE-DB human TR gene sequences. The TCRdist pipeline was used in a later analysis to assign CDR3 sequences and most-parsimonious VDJ recombination scenarios. In a later analysis, each TCR beta chain was defined by its CDR3 amino acid sequence together with its V-gene family, and reads lacking a unique V-gene family were excluded. A later analysis removed several hundred highly shared, low-generation-probability nucleotide sequences to deal with suspected cross-contamination and a sequencing artifact. For each public chain, a later analysis derived a clonal expansion index from normalized ranks of inferred template counts within each repertoire. In a later analysis, generation probabilities were computed using a VDJ recombination model fitted to out-of-frame rearrangements, and the results were checked against IGoR. Hypergeometric tests were used in a later analysis to score TCR-TCR, TCR-HLA and TCR-CMV co-occurrence, with a repertoire-size bias correction applied to the TCR pairs. A later analysis estimated false discovery rates by permuting HLA or CMV assignments 20 times. In a later analysis, co-occurring TCRs were grouped using DBSCAN, with TCRdist sequence similarity added in when clustering inside HLA-allele-positive subsets. Repertoires with fewer than 30,000 or more than 120,000 public chains were left out of co-occurrence clustering, as were about 5 repertoires with anomalous nucleotide sharing. Here the immuneACCESS table is served through TCRdb, limited to in-frame sequences with V and J called. Missing clones are a known gap in these copies; in checked studies unresolved V genes cover under half, and the rest lacks a known reason. V, J and clone size reflect that table, while D and trimming were determined from the DNA. The sample table holds under 200,000 clones, of which 75% to 80% were seen once. The ten largest make up approximately 14% of the sample.

This TCR was recovered from a woman aged 25 to 39 in good health and CMV-seropositive. The sequenced material came from PBMCs.

The nucleotide sequence is TGTGCCTGGACCAGGGCGGGAGGAAACACCATATATTTT. Its translation reads: CAWTRAGGNTIYF. This receptor chain uses TRBV30 and TRBJ1-3; a tentative D call is TRBD1 (5 bases match). The junction shows trimming of 4 bases on V and 4 bases on J, plus 11 bases between the germline ends. Looking up the germline V gene (reference sequence) yields CDR1 GTSNPN and CDR2 SVGIG. The CDR3 contains 13 residues, cysteine and phenylalanine counted. The read is trimmed to its CDR3 DNA, 39 bases read in frame from base 1.